A single sample is the source of the 25 T cell receptor beta chains below, sequenced in a study of blood T cell repertoires in COVID-19. Sequenced by immunoSEQ multiplex PCR; TCRdb stores in-frame clones only, minus some. This sample has around 230,000 clones, with roughly 88% found just once. Sequencing was performed on PBMCs or T cells enriched from blood (not recorded which). The receptors were gathered from a woman between 35 and 50 years old with acute COVID-19.

This clone was counted once. The rearrangement uses TRBV3-1 (or the pseudogene TRBV3-2) and TRBJ1-3; 9 nucleotides agree with TRBD1. CDR1 LGHDT and CDR2 YNNKEL come from the germline V gene (reference sequence). With 4 bases clipped from V and 4 bases from J, the junction kept 5 bases outside the gene matches. The CDR3 sequence is 15 residues long. CDR3 protein: CASSRTGAGGNTIYF. The CDR3 DNA follows: TGTGCCAGCAGCCGGACAGGGGCAGGAGGAAACACCATATATTTT.

This chain links TRBV30 with TRBJ1-6; D possibly corresponds to TRBD1 (5 bases). The V end lost 0 bases, the J end lost 13 bases, and 16 bases lay between the germline ends. The CDR3 is made up of 14 amino acids. Looked up from germline, CDR1 is GTSNPN and CDR2 is SVGIG (reference sequence). The CDR3 is CAWSVSRAGLPLHF. The DNA for the CDR3 is TGTGCCTGGAGTGTAAGCCGGGCGGGACTGCCCCTCCACTTT.

This clone was seen a handful of times. V gene TRBV5-5 combines with J gene TRBJ1-1; D remains ambiguous. Trimming shortened V by 0 bases and J by 3 bases, and 9 bases separated the two germline ends. Germline V lookup: CDR1 SGHKS, CDR2 YYEKEE (reference sequence). The CDR3 consists of 14 residues. The CDR3 DNA is TGTGCCAGCAGCTTGGTTCCCACGGACACTGAAGCTTTCTTT. It specifies CASSLVPTDTEAFF. Full variable domain (missing parts from reference TRBV5-5 and TRBJ1-1): DAGVTQSPTHLIKTRGQQVTLRCSPISGHKSVSWYQQVLGQGPQFIFQYYEKEERGRGNFPDRFSARQFPNYSSELNVNALLLGDSALYLCASSLVPTDTEAFFGQGTRLTVV.

In this sample, this clone turned up once. This chain connects TRBV7-3 to TRBJ2-6; no clear D. The CDR3 is made up of 18 amino acids. Deletions cut 5 bases from V and 3 bases from J, with 20 bases between. Germline lookup yields CDR1 SGHTA and CDR2 FQGTGA. Here the CDR3 DNA reads TGTGCCAGCAGCCGAAATGCCCCGACTGGTGGTGGGGCCAACGTCCTGACTTTC. It translates to CASSRNAPTGGGANVLTF.

This clone was counted a single time. V and J are TRBV10-3 and TRBJ2-2; TRBD2 agrees at 12 bases. The germline V gene has CDR1 ENHRY and CDR2 SYGVKD. This CDR3 has 17 residues. The trim removed 8 bases at V and 5 bases at J, leaving 12 bases unmatched. Here the CDR3 reads CAILKGLAGGRTGELFF. CDR3 coding DNA: TGTGCCATCCTCAAGGGGCTAGCGGGGGGGCGTACCGGGGAGCTGTTTTTT.

The count of this clone is one. The chain has TRBV4-1 and TRBJ2-6, with no clear D. Between the trimmed V and J ends, which lost 4 bases and 2 bases, there was a span of 15 bases. Germline lookup yields CDR1 MGHRA and CDR2 YSYEKL. This CDR3 is 17 amino acids long. This CDR3 reads CASSPYSPSTGANVLTF. CDR3 DNA sequence: TGCGCCAGCAGCCCCTATTCCCCATCGACTGGGGCCAACGTCCTGACTTTC.

The chain has TRBV5-1 and TRBJ2-2, with D unresolved. Germline V lookup: CDR1 SGHRS, CDR2 YFSETQ. The CDR3 spans 14 residues. V was shortened by 0 bases and J by 6 bases, with 9 bases between the two germline ends. CDR3 in DNA: TGCGCCAGCAGCTTGGTCGGTCGGGCCGGGGAGCTGTTTTTT. It codes for CASSLVGRAGELFF.

A note on this clone: Other nucleotide sequences in the sample specify the same CDR3. For the CDR3, the DNA is TGCGCCAGCAGCTTGGACAGGGGCGATTACAATGAGCAGTTCTTC. Its translation is CASSLDRGDYNEQFF. V and J are TRBV5-1 and TRBJ2-1, with 7 bases fitting TRBD1. Germline CDR1 is SGHRS and CDR2 is YFSETQ. V lost 0 bases and J lost 4; bases outside the gene matches: 4. The CDR3 spans 15 residues.

The chain couples TRBV7-7 to TRBJ2-2; 10 nucleotides line up with TRBD1. V dropped 5 bases and J dropped 6; count of bases not matched to a gene: 6. The germline CDR1 and CDR2 sequences are SSHAT and FNYEAQ (reference sequence). This CDR3 has 15 residues. CDR3 DNA: TGTGCCAGCAGCGAGACAGGGGGCGGACCCGGGGAGCTGTTTTTT. Protein: CASSETGGGPGELFF.

V usage is TRBV18 and J usage is TRBJ1-3; 7 nucleotides match TRBD1. CDR1 is KGHSH and CDR2 is LQKENI in the germline V gene. Trimming removed 0 bases from V and 4 bases from J; junction bases left unmatched: 3. The CDR3 covers 15 residues. The CDR3 here is CASSPPGQLGNTIYF. The DNA for the CDR3 is TGTGCCAGCTCACCACCGGGACAGCTAGGAAACACCATATATTTT.

The chain joins TRBV13 to TRBJ1-1; D remains unclear. The CDR3 sequence is 12 residues long. Germline-derived CDR1 and CDR2 are PRHDT and FYEKMQ (reference sequence). Trimming cost V 5 bases and J 7 bases, with 11 bases left between them. The CDR3 spells CASSGGVGEAFF. As DNA, the CDR3 is TGTGCCAGCAGCGGTGGAGTGGGTGAAGCTTTCTTT.

This clone occurred a few times. The chain links TRBV21-1 to TRBJ1-1; the D segment call TRBD1 is taken from the table without a DNA check. TRBV21-1 is reported as a pseudogene. The CDR3 has 15 amino acids. The CDR3 spells CASSKGQLLDTEAFF. The CDR3 DNA follows: TGTGCCAGCAGCAAAGGACAGCTTTTGGACACTGAAGCTTTCTTT.

The chain carries TRBV3-1 (or the pseudogene TRBV3-2) and TRBJ1-3; the D is unclear. This CDR3 has 14 residues. V lost 7 bases, J lost 0 bases, and 10 bases lay in between. Germline assignment: CDR1 LGHDT and CDR2 YNNKEL (reference sequence). CDR3 residues: CASTGGVSGNTIYF. The CDR3 DNA sequence: TGTGCCAGCACCGGTGGTGTCTCTGGAAACACCATATATTTT.

J is TRBJ1-2 and V is TRBV6-5; 10 positions agree with TRBD1. This CDR3 spans 15 amino acids. The ends lost 6 bases at V and 8 bases at J; junction bases unmatched: 12. Germline CDR1 MNHEY, CDR2 SVGAGI. DNA of the CDR3: TGTGCCAGCAGGCCCCTAAGGGACAGGGGTGAGGGCTACACCTTC. Amino acids: CASRPLRDRGEGYTF.

The rearrangement links TRBV9 to TRBJ1-1; D not resolved. V was cut by 4 bases and J by 2 bases, with 9 bases left in between. Looked up from germline, CDR1 is SGDLS and CDR2 is YYNGEE. The CDR3 covers 13 residues. This chain's CDR3 is CASSTQFNTEAFF. The CDR3 DNA reads TGTGCCAGCAGCACCCAGTTTAACACTGAAGCTTTCTTT.

The rearrangement links TRBV21-1 to TRBJ1-5; the D segment call TRBD1 is taken from the table without a DNA check. TRBV21-1 is a pseudogene locus. This CDR3 region has 15 residues. The CDR3 bases are TGTGCCAGCATTGAACCGGGACAGGCAAGGCAGCCCCAGCATTTT. Protein sequence: CASIEPGQARQPQHF.

The rearrangement links TRBV7-9 to TRBJ1-1; no firm D call. Trimming left V 2 bases short and J 7 bases short, with 11 bases between. The germline V gene has CDR1 SEHNR and CDR2 FQNEAQ (reference sequence). The CDR3 loop spans 13 amino acids. CDR3 sequence: CASSLISVHEAFF. In nucleotides, the CDR3 is TGTGCCAGCAGCTTAATCAGTGTCCATGAAGCTTTCTTT.

The V call is TRBV7-9, the J call TRBJ2-3; 7 positions agree with TRBD2. The germline CDR1 and CDR2 sequences are SEHNR and FQNEAQ (reference sequence). This CDR3 region has 14 residues. The junction had 1 base not matched to a gene; V was cut back by 0 bases and J by 4 bases. The CDR3 protein is CASSLAGGSDTQYF. The DNA of the CDR3 is TGTGCCAGCAGCTTAGCGGGAGGGTCAGATACGCAGTATTTT.

The chain recombines TRBV9 with TRBJ2-2; no firm D call. Germline V gene lookup returns CDR1 SGDLS and CDR2 YYNGEE. The germline V and J ends were trimmed by 3 bases and 5 bases, with 8 bases remaining between them. CDR3 length: 13 amino acids. The CDR3 DNA sequence: TGTGCCAGCAGCGACTCCTTAACCGGGGAGCTGTTTTTT. It encodes CASSDSLTGELFF.

This chain links TRBV30 with TRBJ1-2; 7 bases align to TRBD1. The CDR3 totals 12 residues. The junction had 1 base not matched to a gene; V was cut back by 1 base and J by 5 bases. Germline V gene sequence: CDR1 GTSNPN, CDR2 SVGIG (reference sequence). The CDR3 bases are TGTGCCTGGAGTGGGGACAGATATGGCTACACCTTC. Translation gives CAWSGDRYGYTF.

The V gene is TRBV15, the J gene TRBJ1-2; TRBD1 aligns across 11 bases. The CDR3 has 16 residues. In germline, CDR1 is LNHNV, CDR2 YYDKDF (reference sequence). The trim removed 5 bases at V and 7 bases at J, leaving 12 bases unmatched. The CDR3 region is CATSLLGTGGNGGYTF. CDR3 DNA sequence: TGTGCCACCAGCTTACTTGGGACAGGGGGTAATGGTGGCTACACCTTC.

This clone has a handful of counts. The chain combines TRBV19 with TRBJ2-7, with 8 positions matching TRBD1. Germline V gene data show CDR1 as LNHDA and CDR2 as SQIVND (reference sequence). The CDR3 is 14 amino acids. V shed 6 bases and J 3 bases; nucleotides not matched to a gene: 7. The CDR3 here is CASSTGTGDYEQYV. CDR3 coding DNA: TGTGCCAGTAGCACCGGGACAGGAGACTACGAGCAGTACGTC.

This clone occurred a few times. The V call is TRBV2, the J call TRBJ1-1; unclear D gene. Germline lookup yields CDR1 SNHLY and CDR2 FYNNEI. Trimming removed 7 bases at V and 6 bases at J, with 6 bases between. This CDR3 region has 10 residues. Written as DNA, the CDR3 is TGTGCCAGCAACTTAGCTGAAGCTTTCTTT. Its translation: CASNLAEAFF.

This clone was found once. The chain joins TRBV19 to TRBJ1-1, with 7 bases matching TRBD1. V lost 7 bases to trimming and J lost 1 base; unmatched junction nucleotides: 6. This CDR3 has 14 residues. Germline CDR1 and CDR2: LNHDA and SQIVND (reference sequence). The CDR3 here is CASTLGQSNTEAFF. CDR3 DNA: TGTGCCAGTACCCTGGGACAGTCGAACACTGAAGCTTTCTTT.

The J gene is TRBJ2-4, the V gene TRBV2, with a tentative D call TRBD2 (6 bases). Germline assignment: CDR1 SNHLY and CDR2 FYNNEI. The CDR3 is 14 residues long. V was clipped by 3 bases and J by 6 bases, with 12 bases between them. The DNA for the CDR3 is TGTGCCAGCAGTGACGGGGTGGAGGGAAACATTCAGTACTTC. Translating it yields CASSDGVEGNIQYF.